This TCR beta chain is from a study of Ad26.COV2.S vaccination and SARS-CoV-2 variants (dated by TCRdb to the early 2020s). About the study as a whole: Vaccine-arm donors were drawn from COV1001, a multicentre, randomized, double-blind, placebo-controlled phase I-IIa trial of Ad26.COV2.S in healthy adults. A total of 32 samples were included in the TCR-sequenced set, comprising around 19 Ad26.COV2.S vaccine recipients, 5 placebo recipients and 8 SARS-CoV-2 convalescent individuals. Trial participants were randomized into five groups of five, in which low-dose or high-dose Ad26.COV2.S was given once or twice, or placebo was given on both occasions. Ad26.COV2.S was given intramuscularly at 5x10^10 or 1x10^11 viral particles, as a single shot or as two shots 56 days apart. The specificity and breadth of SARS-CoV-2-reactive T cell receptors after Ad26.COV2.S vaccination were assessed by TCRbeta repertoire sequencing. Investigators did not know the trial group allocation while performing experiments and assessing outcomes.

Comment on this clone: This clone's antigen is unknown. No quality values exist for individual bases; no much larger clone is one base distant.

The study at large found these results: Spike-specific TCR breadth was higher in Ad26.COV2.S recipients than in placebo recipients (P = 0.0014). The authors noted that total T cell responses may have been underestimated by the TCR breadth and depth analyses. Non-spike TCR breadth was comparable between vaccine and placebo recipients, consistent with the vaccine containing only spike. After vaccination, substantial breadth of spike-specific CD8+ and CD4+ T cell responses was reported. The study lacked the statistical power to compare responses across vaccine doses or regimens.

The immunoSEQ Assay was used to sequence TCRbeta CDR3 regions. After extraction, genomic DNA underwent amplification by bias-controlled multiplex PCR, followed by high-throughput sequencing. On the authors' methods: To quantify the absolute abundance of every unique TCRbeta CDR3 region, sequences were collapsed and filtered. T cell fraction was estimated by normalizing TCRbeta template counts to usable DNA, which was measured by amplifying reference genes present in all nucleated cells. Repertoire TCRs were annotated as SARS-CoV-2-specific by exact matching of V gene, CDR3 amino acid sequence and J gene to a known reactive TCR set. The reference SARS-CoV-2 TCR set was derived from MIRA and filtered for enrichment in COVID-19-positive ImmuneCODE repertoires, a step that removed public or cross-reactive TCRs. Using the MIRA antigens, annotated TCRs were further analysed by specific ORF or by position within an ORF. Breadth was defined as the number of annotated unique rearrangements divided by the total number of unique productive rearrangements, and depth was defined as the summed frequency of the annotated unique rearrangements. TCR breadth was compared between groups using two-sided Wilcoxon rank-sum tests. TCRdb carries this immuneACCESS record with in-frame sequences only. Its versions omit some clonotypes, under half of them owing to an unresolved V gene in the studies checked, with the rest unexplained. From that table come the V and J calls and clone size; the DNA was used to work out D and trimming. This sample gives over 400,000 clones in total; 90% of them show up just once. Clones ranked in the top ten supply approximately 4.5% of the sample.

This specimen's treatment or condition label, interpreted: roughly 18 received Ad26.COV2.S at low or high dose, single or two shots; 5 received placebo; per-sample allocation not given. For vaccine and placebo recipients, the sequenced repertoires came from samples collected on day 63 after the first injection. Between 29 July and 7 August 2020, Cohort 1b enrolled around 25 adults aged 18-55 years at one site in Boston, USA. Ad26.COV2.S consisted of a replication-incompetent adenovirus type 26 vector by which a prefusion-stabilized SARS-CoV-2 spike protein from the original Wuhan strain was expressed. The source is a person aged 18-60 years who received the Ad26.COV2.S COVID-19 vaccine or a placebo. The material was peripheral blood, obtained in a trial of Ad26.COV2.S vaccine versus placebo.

The CDR3 protein is CASSYGTSGRGPYNEQFF. The sequenced DNA is TGTGCCAGCAGCTACGGGACTAGCGGGAGGGGGCCCTACAATGAGCAGTTCTTC. The chain joins TRBV5-4 to TRBJ2-1; 16 nucleotides in the junction match TRBD2. CDR1 and CDR2 are drawn from the germline V gene (reference sequence): SGHNT, YYREEE. The CDR3 covers 18 residues, taking in both the cysteine and the phenylalanine. The CDR3 DNA has 54 bases and is translated from base 1. Trimmed from V: 3 bases; trimmed from J: 2 bases; junction bases lacking a gene match: 5.